Below, 2 T cell receptor beta chains from the same sample are listed, as sequenced in a study of cytomegalovirus exposure and HLA in healthy donors. Use of 60 Vbeta and 13 Jbeta primers characterized the PCR. Generated by immunoSEQ multiplex PCR, the TCRdb table keeps only in-frame clones and is missing some. The sample lists over 150,000 clones; 75% to 85% were seen once. The sequenced sample was PBMCs. These receptors came from a woman aged 25 to 39 in good health and CMV-seronegative.

This chain uses TRBV4-3 with TRBJ1-1, with TRBD1 as a possible D gene (5 bases). The CDR3 is made up of 14 amino acids. Germline lookup yields CDR1 LGHNA and CDR2 YSLEER. The V end lost 1 base, the J end lost 8 bases, and 14 bases lay between the germline ends. The CDR3, as DNA: TGCGCCAGCAGCCAAGTTTTGGGGCCTAAAGAAGCTTTCTTT. Protein: CASSQVLGPKEAFF.

The rearrangement joins TRBV28 to TRBJ2-5; 7 nucleotides match TRBD2. Germline V gene lookup returns CDR1 MDHEN and CDR2 SYDVKM. V was pared by 8 bases and J by 3 bases, with 9 bases of the junction left unmatched. This CDR3 spans 14 amino acids. The CDR3 DNA reads as TGTGCCAGCGACTCGGGACTAACCAAAGAGACCCAGTACTTC. It is translated as CASDSGLTKETQYF.